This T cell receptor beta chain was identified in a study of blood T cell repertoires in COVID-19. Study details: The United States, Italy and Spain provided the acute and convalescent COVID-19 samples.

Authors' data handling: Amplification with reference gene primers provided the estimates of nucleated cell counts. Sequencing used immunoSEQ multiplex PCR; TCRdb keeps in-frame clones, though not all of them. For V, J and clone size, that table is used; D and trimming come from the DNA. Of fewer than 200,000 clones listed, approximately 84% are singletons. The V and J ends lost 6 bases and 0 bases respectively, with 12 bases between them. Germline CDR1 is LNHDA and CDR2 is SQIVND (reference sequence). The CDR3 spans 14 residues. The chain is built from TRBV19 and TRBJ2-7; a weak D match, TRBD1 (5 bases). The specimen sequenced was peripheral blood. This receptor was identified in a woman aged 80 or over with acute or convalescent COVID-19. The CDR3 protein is CASSTLDISYEQYF. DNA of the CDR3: TGTGCCAGTAGCACACTGGACATCTCCTACGAGCAGTACTTC.